The 5 T cell receptor beta chains given below trace back to one sample, sequenced in a study of blood T cell repertoires in COVID-19. Produced via immunoSEQ multiplex PCR; TCRdb's table is partial and in-frame only. Seen here are about 91,000 clones, 80% to 90% observed once, and the top ten hold about 8%. Sequenced sample: peripheral blood. These receptors were collected from a woman aged 70-85 years with acute or convalescent COVID-19.

This chain connects TRBV3-1 (or the pseudogene TRBV3-2) to TRBJ2-5, with a tentative D call TRBD1 (5 bases). Germline assignment: CDR1 LGHDT and CDR2 YNNKEL (reference sequence). V was cut by 6 bases and J by 6 bases, with 23 bases left in between. CDR3 length equals 16 residues. This CDR3 reads CASSAVFGQGSKTQYF. The CDR3 nucleotides read TGTGCCAGCAGTGCAGTTTTCGGGCAGGGTAGTAAGACCCAGTACTTC.

The chain joins TRBV29-1 to TRBJ2-3, with 8 bases matching TRBD2. The trim removed 3 bases at V and 6 bases at J, leaving 8 bases unmatched. CDR3 size: 14 residues. Per germline, CDR1 SQVTM and CDR2 ANQGSEA. The CDR3 protein is CSVDPGLEVDTQYF. Written as DNA, the CDR3 is TGCAGCGTTGATCCGGGACTAGAGGTGGATACGCAGTATTTT.

This clone has a single count. The chain employs TRBV19 and TRBJ2-2; 13 nucleotides align to TRBD2. Looked up from germline, CDR1 is LNHDA and CDR2 is SQIVND (reference sequence). Trimming at V came to 7 bases and at J to 4 bases, leaving 6 bases not matched to a gene. The CDR3 is made up of 16 amino acids. This CDR3 is CASTPGLAGTTGELFF. The CDR3, as DNA: TGTGCCAGTACCCCGGGACTAGCGGGGACCACCGGGGAGCTGTTTTTT.

V and J are TRBV5-4 and TRBJ2-2; possible D gene TRBD1, 6 bases. There are 15 residues in the CDR3. Germline V gives CDR1 SGHNT, CDR2 YYREEE (reference sequence). V gave up 4 bases and J gave up 4 bases, with 14 bases separating them. CDR3 in DNA: TGTGCCAGCAGCGAGGGGACAACCATCACCGGGGAGCTGTTTTTT. It yields the protein CASSEGTTITGELFF.

The chain carries TRBV14 and TRBJ1-1, with D perhaps matching TRBD1 (6 bases). Trimming removed 3 bases from V and 5 bases from J, with 13 bases in between. CDR1 SGHDN and CDR2 FVKESK come from the germline V gene. CDR3 length equals 14 residues. In DNA, the CDR3 is TGTGCCAGCAGCCATCAGGGGCGCGTGACTGAAGCTTTCTTT. Its protein product is CASSHQGRVTEAFF.